These 14 T cell receptor beta chains share one sample of origin, sequenced in a study of blood T cell repertoires in COVID-19. The repertoire was sequenced with immunoSEQ multiplex PCR; TCRdb's copy has only in-frame clones and lacks some. The top ten clones hold 8% to 11% of a sample with approximately 170,000 clones, approximately 82% of them seen once. Sample: peripheral blood. The receptor source for this set is a woman aged 80 or older with active or convalescent COVID-19.

The chain uses TRBV24-1 and TRBJ1-2, with 7 nucleotides matching TRBD1. Germline V gene sequence: CDR1 KGHDR, CDR2 SFDVKD. CDR3 length: 14 amino acids. Losses at the gene ends were 4 bases for V and 4 bases for J; bases not matched to a gene: 5. The CDR3 DNA is TGTGCCACCAGTGAGCAAGGGACAGCCTATGGCTACACCTTC. Its translation is CATSEQGTAYGYTF.

The rearrangement uses TRBV11-2 and TRBJ2-7; D is undetermined. V lost 0 bases and J 0 bases, leaving 6 bases between the germline ends. The CDR3 has 14 amino acids. Germline V gives CDR1 SGHAT, CDR2 FQNNGV. CDR3 sequence reads: CASSLDPSSYEQYF. CDR3 sequence (DNA): TGTGCCAGCAGCTTAGATCCTTCCTCCTACGAGCAGTACTTC.

CDR3 residues: CASSLSGSPYTGELFF. The CDR3, as DNA: TGTGCCAGCAGCTTGTCCGGGAGCCCTTACACCGGGGAGCTGTTTTTT. V is TRBV5-6 and J is TRBJ2-2; possible D gene TRBD2, 6 bases. This CDR3 has 16 residues. Germline V CDR1 and CDR2: SGHDT, YYEEEE. Trimming took 1 base from V and 3 from J, leaving 13 bases between them.

The V and J genes are TRBV28 and TRBJ1-1; 7 nucleotides agree with TRBD1. The length of the CDR3 is 13 residues. The V gene end was trimmed by 6 bases and the J gene end by 7 bases; junction bases not matched to a gene: 8. Germline V lookup: CDR1 MDHEN, CDR2 SYDVKM. The DNA of the CDR3 is TGTGCCAGCAGGCAAGCCGGGACAGATGAAGCTTTCTTT. As protein: CASRQAGTDEAFF.

This clone occurred a few times. V is TRBV5-1 and J is TRBJ1-4, with 7 bases lining up with TRBD1. V gave up 4 bases and J gave up 8 bases; unmatched junction bases: 8. CDR1 is SGHRS and CDR2 is YFSETQ in the germline V gene. This CDR3 contains 14 residues. The CDR3 nucleotides read TGCGCCAGCAGCCCCGGGACAGATAGGGAAAAACTGTTTTTT. Translating it yields CASSPGTDREKLFF.

The genes are TRBV24-1 and TRBJ2-7; 11 bases agree with TRBD1. Losses at the gene ends were 4 bases for V and 6 bases for J; bases not matched to a gene: 7. Looked up from germline, CDR1 is KGHDR and CDR2 is SFDVKD. This CDR3 is 15 amino acids long. DNA for the CDR3: TGTGCCACCAGTGACCCCGGGACAGGGGGTGGCGAGCAGTACTTC. It specifies CATSDPGTGGGEQYF.

The rearrangement links TRBV10-3 to TRBJ1-2; D ambiguous. The V end lost 0 bases, the J end lost 2 bases, and 7 bases lay between the germline ends. The CDR3 is made up of 14 amino acids. From germline, CDR1 is ENHRY and CDR2 SYGVKD. The CDR3 sequence is CAISESKANYGYTF. In DNA, the CDR3 is TGTGCCATCAGTGAGTCGAAAGCGAACTATGGCTACACCTTC.

This clone has only a few counts. This chain uses TRBV7-3 with TRBJ1-2, with D perhaps TRBD1 (5 bases). Trimming pared 5 bases from V and 7 bases from J, leaving 20 bases between. The CDR3 has 15 residues. CDR1 is SGHTA, CDR2 FQGTGA, per germline. The CDR3 DNA reads TGTGCCAGCAGCCCCGCCGGCAGGGAGGGCCTTGGCTACACCTTC. This codes for CASSPAGREGLGYTF.

This chain uses TRBV20-1 with TRBJ2-7, with 8 nucleotides matching TRBD1. The CDR3 is 15 amino acids. V lost 3 bases to trimming and J lost 0 bases; unmatched junction nucleotides: 7. The germline V gene encodes CDR1 DFQATT and CDR2 SNEGSKA (reference sequence). In DNA form, the CDR3 reads TGCAGTGCTAGTCCTGGACAGGGTAGCTCCTACGAGCAGTACTTC. Its translation is CSASPGQGSSYEQYF.

The V gene is TRBV7-2, the J gene TRBJ2-3; 9 bases are shared with TRBD2. The CDR3 covers 16 residues. Germline trimming cut 5 bases from V and 8 bases from J; bases unmatched to any gene: 14. Germline lookup yields CDR1 SGHTA and CDR2 FQGNSA. In DNA, the CDR3 is TGTGCCAGCAGCGCGGGAGGGCCCACCATCCAAGTTACGCAGTATTTT. Amino acids: CASSAGGPTIQVTQYF.

V is TRBV6-1 and J is TRBJ2-7; TRBD1 aligns across 9 bases. The J segment lost 1 base and the V segment lost 0 bases, leaving 1 base of the junction unmatched. The germline gives CDR1 MNHNS, CDR2 SASEGT. The CDR3 contains 15 residues. CDR3 amino acids: CASSEAGTGSYEQYF. CDR3 in DNA: TGTGCCAGCAGTGAAGCAGGGACAGGGTCCTACGAGCAGTACTTC.

CDR3 sequence (DNA): TGCGCCAGCAGCTTGCTACAGGGGGCGGGGGAGACTGAAGCTTTCTTT. Translating gives CASSLLQGAGETEAFF. The rearrangement uses TRBV5-1 and TRBJ1-1; TRBD1 matches 9 bases. V gave up 1 base and J gave up 5 bases; unmatched junction bases: 9. Germline CDR1 SGHRS, CDR2 YFSETQ. The CDR3 runs 16 residues.

The chain combines TRBV27 with TRBJ2-5; possibly TRBD2 for D (6 bases). Trimming removed 6 bases at V and 3 bases at J, with 20 bases between. There are 16 residues in the CDR3. Germline assignment: CDR1 MNHEY and CDR2 SMNVEV (reference sequence). CDR3 DNA sequence: TGTGCCAGCAGCCCGAGGCGGGGACCCCAGGAAGAGACCCAGTACTTC. It specifies CASSPRRGPQEETQYF.

V gene TRBV7-9 combines with J gene TRBJ2-6; no clear D gene. The CDR3 has 14 residues. Germline CDR1 SEHNR, CDR2 FQNEAQ (reference sequence). V lost 5 bases and J 0 bases, leaving 5 bases between the germline ends. The CDR3 sequence: CASSDNSGANVLTF. CDR3 nucleotide sequence: TGTGCCAGCAGCGACAACTCTGGGGCCAACGTCCTGACTTTC. Full variable domain (remainder filled in from reference TRBV7-9 and TRBJ2-6): DTGVSQNPRHKITKRGQNVTFRCDPISEHNRLYWYRQTLGQGPEFLTYFQNEAQLEKSRLLSDRFSAERPKGSFSTLEIQRTEQGDSAMYLCASSDNSGANVLTFGAGSRLTVL.